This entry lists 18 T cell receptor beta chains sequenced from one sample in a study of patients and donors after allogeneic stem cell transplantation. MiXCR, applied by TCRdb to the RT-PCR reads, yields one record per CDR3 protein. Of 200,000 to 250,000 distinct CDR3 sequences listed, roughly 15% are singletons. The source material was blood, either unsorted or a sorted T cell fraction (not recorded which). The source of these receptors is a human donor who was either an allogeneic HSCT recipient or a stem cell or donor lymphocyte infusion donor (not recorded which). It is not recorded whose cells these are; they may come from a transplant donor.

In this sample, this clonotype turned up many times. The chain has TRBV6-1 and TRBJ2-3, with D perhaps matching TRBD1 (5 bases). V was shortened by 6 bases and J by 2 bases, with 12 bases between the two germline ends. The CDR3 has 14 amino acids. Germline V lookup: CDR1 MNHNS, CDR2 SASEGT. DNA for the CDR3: TGTGCCAGCAGAAGACAGCGTACCACAGATACGCAGTATTTT. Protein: CASRRQRTTDTQYF.

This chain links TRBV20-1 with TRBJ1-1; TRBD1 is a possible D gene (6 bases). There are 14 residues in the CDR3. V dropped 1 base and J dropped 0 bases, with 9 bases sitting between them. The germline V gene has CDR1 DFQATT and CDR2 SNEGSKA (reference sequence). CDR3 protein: CSARGDMLNTEAFF. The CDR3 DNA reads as TGCAGTGCTAGAGGGGACATGCTGAACACTGAAGCTTTCTTT.

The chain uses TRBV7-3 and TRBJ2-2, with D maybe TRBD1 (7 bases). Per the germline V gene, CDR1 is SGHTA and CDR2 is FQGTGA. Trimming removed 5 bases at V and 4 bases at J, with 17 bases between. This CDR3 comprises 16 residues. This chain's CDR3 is CASSPGGQAGTGELFF. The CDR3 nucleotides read TGTGCCAGCAGCCCAGGGGGACAAGCGGGCACCGGGGAGCTGTTTTTT.

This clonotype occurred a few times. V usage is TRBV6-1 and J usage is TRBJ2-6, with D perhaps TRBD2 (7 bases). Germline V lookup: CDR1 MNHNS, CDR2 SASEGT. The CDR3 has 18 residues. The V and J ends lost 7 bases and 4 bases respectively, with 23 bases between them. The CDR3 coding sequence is TGTGCCAGCAAAAACTGGGGGGGGCCAAATGAGGGGGCCAACGTCCTGACTTTC. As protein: CASKNWGGPNEGANVLTF.

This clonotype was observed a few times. CDR3 in DNA: TGTGCCAGCAGTTACCGGACAGTCCCCATGAACACTGAAGCTTTCTTT. Protein: CASSYRTVPMNTEAFF. V is TRBV6-2 or TRBV6-3 and J is TRBJ1-1; D possibly corresponds to TRBD1 (6 bases). Trimming stripped 2 bases from V and 0 bases from J, with 13 bases between. From germline, CDR1 is MNHEY and CDR2 SVGEGT. The length of the CDR3 is 16 residues.

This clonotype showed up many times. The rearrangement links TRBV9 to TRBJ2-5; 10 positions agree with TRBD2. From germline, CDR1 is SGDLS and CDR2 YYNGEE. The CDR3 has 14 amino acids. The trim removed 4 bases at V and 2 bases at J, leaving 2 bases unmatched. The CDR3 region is CASSISGGQETQYF. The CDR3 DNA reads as TGTGCCAGCAGCATTAGCGGGGGGCAAGAGACCCAGTACTTC. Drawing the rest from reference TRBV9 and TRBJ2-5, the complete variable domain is DSGVTQTPKHLITATGQRVTLRCSPRSGDLSVYWYQQSLDQGLQFLIQYYNGEERAKGNILERFSAQQFPDLHSELNLSSLELGDSALYFCASSISGGQETQYFGPGTRLLVL.

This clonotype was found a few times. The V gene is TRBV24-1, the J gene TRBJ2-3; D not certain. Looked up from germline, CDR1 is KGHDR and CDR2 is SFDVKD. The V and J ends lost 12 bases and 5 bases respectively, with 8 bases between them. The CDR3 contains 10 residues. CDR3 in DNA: TGTGCCTCCCCAGAAGATACGCAGTATTTT. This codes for CASPEDTQYF.

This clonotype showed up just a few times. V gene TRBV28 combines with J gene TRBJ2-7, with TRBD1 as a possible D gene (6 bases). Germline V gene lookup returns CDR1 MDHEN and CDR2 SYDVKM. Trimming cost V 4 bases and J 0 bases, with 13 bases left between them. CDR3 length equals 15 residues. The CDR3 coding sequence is TGTGCCAGCAGTTCTCAGGGGACCGACTCCTACGAGCAGTACTTC. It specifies CASSSQGTDSYEQYF.

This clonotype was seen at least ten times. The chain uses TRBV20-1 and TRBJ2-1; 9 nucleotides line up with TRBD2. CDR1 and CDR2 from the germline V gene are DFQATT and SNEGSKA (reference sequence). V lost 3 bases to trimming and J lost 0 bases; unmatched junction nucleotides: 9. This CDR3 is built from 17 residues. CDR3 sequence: CSARARGGASSYNEQFF. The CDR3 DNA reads TGCAGTGCTAGGGCCCGCGGGGGGGCCAGCTCCTACAATGAGCAGTTCTTC.

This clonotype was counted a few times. The CDR3: CASSMGLASNGELFF. Written as DNA, the CDR3 is TGTGCCAGCAGCATGGGACTAGCGAGTAACGGGGAGCTGTTTTTT. The chain is built from TRBV11-3 and TRBJ2-2, with 10 bases aligning to TRBD2. Trimming at V came to 5 bases and at J to 7 bases, leaving 7 bases not matched to a gene. Germline CDR1 and CDR2: SGHNT and YENEEA. There are 15 residues in the CDR3.

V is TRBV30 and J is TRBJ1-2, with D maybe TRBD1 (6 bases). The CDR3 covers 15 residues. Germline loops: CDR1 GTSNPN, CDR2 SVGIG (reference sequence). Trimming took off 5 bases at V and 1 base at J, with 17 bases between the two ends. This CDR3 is CAWVTAGGNNYGYTF. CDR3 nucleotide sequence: TGTGCCTGGGTGACCGCCGGGGGCAATAACTATGGCTACACCTTC. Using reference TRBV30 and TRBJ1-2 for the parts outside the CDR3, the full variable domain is SQTIHQWPATLVQPVGSPLSLECTVEGTSNPNLYWYRQAAGRGLQLLFYSVGIGQISSEVPQNLSASRPQDRQFILSSKKLLLSDSGFYLCAWVTAGGNNYGYTFGSGTRLTVV.

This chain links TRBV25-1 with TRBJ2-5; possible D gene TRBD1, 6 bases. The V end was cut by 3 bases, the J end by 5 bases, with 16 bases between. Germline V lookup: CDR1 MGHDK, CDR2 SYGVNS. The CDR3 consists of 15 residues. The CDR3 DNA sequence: TGTGCCAGCAGTGAGGGTGTAGGACAGTGGGAGACCCAGTACTTC. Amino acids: CASSEGVGQWETQYF.

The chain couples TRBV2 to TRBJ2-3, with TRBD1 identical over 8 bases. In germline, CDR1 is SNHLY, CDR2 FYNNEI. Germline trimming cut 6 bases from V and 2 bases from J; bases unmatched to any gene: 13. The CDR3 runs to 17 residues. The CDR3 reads CASRRRMRTGTTDTQYF. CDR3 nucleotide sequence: TGTGCCAGCAGAAGACGTATGAGGACAGGGACCACAGATACGCAGTATTTT.

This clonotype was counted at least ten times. The CDR3 sequence: CASSLVTGEHTIYF. CDR3 DNA sequence: TGTGCCAGCAGCTTAGTAACAGGGGAGCACACCATATATTTT. This chain connects TRBV7-2 to TRBJ1-3; 7 bases match TRBD1. The germline CDR1 and CDR2 sequences are SGHTA and FQGNSA. The CDR3 has 14 amino acids. Germline trimming cut 1 base from V and 8 bases from J; bases unmatched to any gene: 5.

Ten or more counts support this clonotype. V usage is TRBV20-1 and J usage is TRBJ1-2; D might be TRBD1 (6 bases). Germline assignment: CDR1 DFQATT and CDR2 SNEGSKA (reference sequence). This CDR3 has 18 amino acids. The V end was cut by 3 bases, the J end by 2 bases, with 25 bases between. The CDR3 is CSASVVQGMVEGNYGYTF. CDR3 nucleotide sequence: TGCAGTGCTAGTGTTGTCCAGGGGATGGTTGAAGGGAACTATGGCTACACCTTC.

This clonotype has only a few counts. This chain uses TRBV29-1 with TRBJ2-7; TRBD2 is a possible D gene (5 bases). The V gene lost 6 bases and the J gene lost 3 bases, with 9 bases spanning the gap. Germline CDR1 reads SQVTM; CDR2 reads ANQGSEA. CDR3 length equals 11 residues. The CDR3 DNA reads TGCAGCGTAGCAGGAGGCTACGAGCAGTACTTC. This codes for CSVAGGYEQYF.

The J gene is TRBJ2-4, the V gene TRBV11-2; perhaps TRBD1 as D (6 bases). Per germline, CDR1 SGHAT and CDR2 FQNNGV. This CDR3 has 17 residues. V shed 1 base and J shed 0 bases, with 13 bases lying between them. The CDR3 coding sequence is TGTGCCAGCAGCTTAGTTGGGGGCAAACTAGCCAAAAACATTCAGTACTTC. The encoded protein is CASSLVGGKLAKNIQYF. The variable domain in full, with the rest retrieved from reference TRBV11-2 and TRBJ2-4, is EAGVAQSPRYKIIEKRQSVAFWCNPISGHATLYWYQQILGQGPKLLIQFQNNGVVDDSQLPKDRFSAERLKGVDSTLKIQPAKLEDSAVYLCASSLVGGKLAKNIQYFGAGTRLSVL.

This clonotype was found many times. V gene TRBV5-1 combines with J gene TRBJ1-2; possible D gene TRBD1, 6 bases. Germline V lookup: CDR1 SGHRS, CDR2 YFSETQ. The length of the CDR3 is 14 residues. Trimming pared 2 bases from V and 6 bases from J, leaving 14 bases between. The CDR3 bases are TGCGCCAGCAGCTTCAACAGGGATAGTAATGGCTACACCTTC. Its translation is CASSFNRDSNGYTF.